The clone carrying this TCR beta chain was picked up a small number of times. No antigen is known for it. The sample is drawn from a study of beta chain features in type 1 diabetes. Study results and limitations: Equally in patients and controls, PCR might preferentially amplify shorter templates.

CDR1 is SGHDT, CDR2 YYEEEE, per germline. The CDR3 loop spans 14 amino acids. The V and J ends lost 3 bases and 4 bases respectively, with 11 bases between them. Donors underwent one heparinised blood draw, around 100 mL on average. Expressed TCRB transcripts were sequenced because the entire RNA isolate underwent reverse transcription. An average of approximately 4 million reads was obtained for naive, central memory and regulatory T cell samples. Measured with immunoSEQ multiplex PCR; TCRdb has only the in-frame clones, and not every one. The sample yields about 330,000 clones, about 11% seen once. Material for sequencing was naive CD4+ T cells from blood. This clonotype was sampled from a woman in her twenties or thirties in good health. V is TRBV5-6 and J is TRBJ2-4, with a possible D match to TRBD1 (6 bases). The CDR3 spells CASSSVGAKNIQYF. The CDR3 DNA sequence: TGTGCCAGCAGCTCCGTGGGGGCGAAAAACATTCAGTACTTC.